These 30 T cell receptor beta chains originate from one sample sequenced in a study of blood T cells in healthy people across ages (dated by TCRdb to 2014 to 2015). The library was built by means of 5' RACE. TCRdb records Illumina HiSeq 2500 as the sequencer. A second PCR of about 7 to 12 cycles was performed with a sample-barcoded 5' primer and a J-beta primer mix. TCRdb handled the public reads itself, with Q25 trimming in fastp and clone calling in MiXCR, and kept productive beta chains. Each entry merges the rows of one CDR3 protein and shows their most common DNA and genes. Recorded for this sample are about 1.7 million distinct CDR3 sequences; under 30% of them occurred a single time. The ten largest clones represent roughly 8% of the sample. Specimen: blood. Source of these receptors: a woman aged 25 to 45 in good health.

On this clonotype itself: A much larger clone differs from this one at a single base, so this may be a read error. This rearrangement joins TRBV10-1 to TRBJ2-7; D is ambiguous. CDR1 WNHNN and CDR2 SYGVQD come from the germline V gene (reference sequence). V gave up 7 bases and J gave up 5 bases, with 6 bases separating them. The CDR3 consists of 10 residues. The CDR3 DNA reads as TGCGCCAGCAAGTTCGACGAGCAGTACTTC. The encoded protein is CASKFDEQYF.

This clonotype was recorded many times. V usage is TRBV2 and J usage is TRBJ2-7, with 9 bases that match TRBD1. Germline-derived CDR1 and CDR2 are SNHLY and FYNNEI. V was clipped by 1 base and J by 4 bases; unmatched bases: 11. This CDR3 is built from 17 residues. CDR3 DNA sequence: TGTGCCAGCAGTGAAGTGTTTCGACAGGGGGTTGCTTACGAGCAGTACTTC. This translates into CASSEVFRQGVAYEQYF.

This clonotype was seen once. The chain couples TRBV14 to TRBJ1-1, with D maybe TRBD1 (6 bases). From germline, CDR1 is SGHDN and CDR2 FVKESK. The CDR3 totals 17 residues. V was pared by 3 bases and J by 4 bases, with 21 bases between. In DNA, the CDR3 is TGTGCCAGCAGCCACCTTGAGGGGGGGAGTGGAAGCACTGAAGCTTTCTTT. It encodes CASSHLEGGSGSTEAFF.

The V and J genes are TRBV2 and TRBJ1-5; 7 bases fit TRBD1. J gave up 7 bases and V 5 bases, and 8 bases lay outside the gene matches. CDR1 and CDR2 from the germline V gene are SNHLY and FYNNEI. CDR3 length equals 14 residues. The CDR3 spells CASSPDRNKQPQHF. In DNA form, the CDR3 reads TGTGCCAGCAGTCCGGACAGGAACAAACAGCCCCAGCATTTT.

This clonotype was detected a few times. The chain combines TRBV5-5 with TRBJ2-2; D possibly uses TRBD1 or TRBD2 (5 bases each). V was shortened by 0 bases and J by 9 bases, with 12 bases between the two germline ends. The CDR3 runs 14 residues. Germline V CDR1 and CDR2: SGHKS, YYEKEE (reference sequence). CDR3 sequence (DNA): TGTGCCAGCAGCTTGGCCCCCCGGGGCCGGGAGCTGTTTTTT. This sequence encodes CASSLAPRGRELFF.

This clonotype was observed at least ten times. This sequence joins TRBV5-1 and TRBJ1-2; D remains unclear. The V gene lost 1 base and the J gene lost 3 bases, with 7 bases spanning the gap. Germline V lookup: CDR1 SGHRS, CDR2 YFSETQ. CDR3 length: 13 amino acids. The CDR3 coding sequence is TGCGCCAGCAGCTTGACTACGGACTATGGCTACACCTTC. Translation: CASSLTTDYGYTF.

There are many counts of this clonotype. The gene calls are TRBV29-1 and TRBJ2-1, with 8 bases matching TRBD2. Germline-derived CDR1 and CDR2 are SQVTM and ANQGSEA. V dropped 4 bases and J dropped 5; count of bases not matched to a gene: 4. The CDR3 has 13 residues. The CDR3 spells CSVVELADNEQFF. The CDR3 DNA is TGCAGCGTTGTAGAACTAGCGGACAATGAGCAGTTCTTC.

This clonotype was detected many times. The chain couples TRBV7-8 to TRBJ2-1, with a possible D match to TRBD2 (7 bases). CDR1 SGHVS and CDR2 FQNEAQ come from the germline V gene. Trimming took off 0 bases at V and 8 bases at J, with 11 bases between the two ends. The CDR3 runs to 14 residues. The CDR3 nucleotides are TGTGCCAGCAGCTTAGCGCTAGGGGGGGATGAGCAGTTCTTC. Its protein product is CASSLALGGDEQFF.

This clonotype was seen repeatedly, ten times or more. V gene TRBV6-1 combines with J gene TRBJ1-2; 7 nucleotides agree with TRBD1. The CDR3 extends over 12 amino acids. J was trimmed by 2 bases and V by 10 bases; bases with no gene match: 4. The germline gives CDR1 MNHNS, CDR2 SASEGT. The chain's CDR3 is CAISTGNYGYTF. DNA of the CDR3: TGTGCCATCTCGACAGGGAACTATGGCTACACCTTC.

The CDR3 DNA is TGCAGTGCTCCCCCCAGCCGGACAGATACGCAGTATTTT. This codes for CSAPPSRTDTQYF. The chain uses TRBV20-1 and TRBJ2-3, with no clear D. Trimming pared 5 bases from V and 3 bases from J, leaving 12 bases between. The germline CDR1 and CDR2 sequences are DFQATT and SNEGSKA (reference sequence). This CDR3 contains 13 residues.

The CDR3 sequence: CASSPRNTYNEQFF. The DNA for the CDR3 is TGTGCCAGCAGCCCGCGGAACACTTACAATGAGCAGTTCTTC. The V call is TRBV11-2, the J call TRBJ2-1; no definite D call. Germline V gene sequence: CDR1 SGHAT, CDR2 FQNNGV. V gave up 5 bases and J gave up 4 bases, with 12 bases separating them. The CDR3 runs 14 residues.

The V call is TRBV6-6, the J call TRBJ2-3, with 7 bases identical to TRBD1. Germline lookup yields CDR1 MNHNY and CDR2 SVGAGI (reference sequence). The CDR3 is 16 amino acids. Losses at the gene ends were 2 bases for V and 1 base for J; bases not matched to a gene: 6. CDR3 amino acids: CASSYRQGPGTDTQYF. In DNA form, the CDR3 reads TGTGCCAGCAGTTACCGACAGGGCCCTGGCACAGATACGCAGTATTTT.

This clonotype has just a few counts. Germline is not matched at one junction end, which may reflect a read error. For the CDR3, the DNA is TGTGCCAACAGCCCGGACAATACGCCCGAGACCCAGTACTTC. This codes for CANSPDNTPETQYF. V is TRBV3-1 and J is TRBJ2-5, with D maybe TRBD1 (5 bases). The CDR3 spans 14 residues. Germline loops: CDR1 LGHDT, CDR2 YNNKEL (reference sequence).

Only a few counts were recorded for this clonotype. The chain is built from TRBV5-1 and TRBJ2-3; TRBD2 might be the D (5 bases). This CDR3 is built from 12 residues. CDR1 and CDR2 from the germline V gene are SGHRS and YFSETQ. V dropped 1 base and J dropped 13 bases, with 13 bases sitting between them. The CDR3 DNA sequence: TGCGCCAGCAGCTTGACCCTTGGAGCGGAGTATTTT. This sequence encodes CASSLTLGAEYF.

This clonotype was found once. This chain joins TRBV20-1 and TRBJ2-2; D remains unclear. CDR3 length equals 14 residues. Germline loops: CDR1 DFQATT, CDR2 SNEGSKA (reference sequence). Between the trimmed V and J ends, which lost 2 bases and 1 base, there was a span of 8 bases. Written as DNA, the CDR3 is TGCAGTGCTAGACTCCCGGGGAACACCGGGGAGCTGTTTTTT. This translates into CSARLPGNTGELFF.

Details on this clonotype: The junction and the germline gene differ at one end; a read error may be behind it. The V and J genes are TRBV12-3 or TRBV12-4 and TRBJ2-1; 7 nucleotides align to TRBD2. The CDR3 is 14 residues long. The chain's CDR3 is CASSRGGAYSEQFF. CDR3 nucleotide sequence: TGTGCCAGCAGCCGGGGAGGGGCTTACAGTGAGCAGTTCTTC.

There are a few counts of this clonotype. The J gene is TRBJ2-5, the V gene TRBV3-1; TRBD2 might be the D (5 bases). Germline V gene data show CDR1 as LGHDT and CDR2 as YNNKEL (reference sequence). Trimming took 0 bases from V and 4 from J, leaving 12 bases between them. The CDR3 is 15 amino acids. CDR3 protein: CASSQDRREGETQYF. The CDR3 bases are TGTGCCAGCAGCCAAGATCGTCGCGAGGGAGAGACCCAGTACTTC.

This clonotype has at least ten counts. V is TRBV29-1 and J is TRBJ2-4; tentatively, D is TRBD2 (5 bases). The CDR3 contains 11 residues. CDR1 and CDR2 from the germline V gene are SQVTM and ANQGSEA. With 7 bases removed from V and 2 bases from J, the gap between germline ends came to 6 bases. The CDR3 DNA is TGCAGCGGAGGGTCCAAAAACATTCAGTACTTC. This encodes CSGGSKNIQYF.

The chain recombines TRBV5-6 with TRBJ2-2; D unresolved. Germline V CDR1 and CDR2: SGHDT, YYEEEE. The CDR3 has 14 amino acids. Trimming pared 3 bases from V and 7 bases from J, leaving 13 bases between. This CDR3 is CASSWEGNVGELFF. CDR3 nucleotides: TGTGCCAGCAGCTGGGAAGGGAATGTCGGGGAGCTGTTTTTT.

In its sample, this clonotype was seen a few times. The rearrangement uses TRBV30 and TRBJ1-2; D remains unclear. Per the germline V gene, CDR1 is GTSNPN and CDR2 is SVGIG (reference sequence). V lost 1 base and J 1 base, leaving 7 bases between the germline ends. There are 13 residues in the CDR3. The CDR3 DNA sequence: TGTGCCTGGAGTGCCCCGGGTAACTATGGCTACACCTTC. Protein sequence: CAWSAPGNYGYTF.

This clonotype was detected once. The CDR3 nucleotides read TGTGCCATCAGTGAAACAACAAGACGCTACGAGCAGTACTTC. Its protein is CAISETTRRYEQYF. The V gene is TRBV10-3, the J gene TRBJ2-4; D is unresolved. The J call is uncertain, as TRBJ2-7 better fits the DNA end. From germline, CDR1 is ENHRY and CDR2 SYGVKD. This CDR3 spans 14 amino acids.

The V gene is TRBV28, the J gene TRBJ2-5, with 11 bases lining up with TRBD2. After removal of 5 bases from V and 4 bases from J, the junction contained 15 bases not matched to a gene. Germline assignment: CDR1 MDHEN and CDR2 SYDVKM. The CDR3 runs to 18 residues. The CDR3 DNA is TGTGCCAGCAGTGGGGGGGTTTTAGCGGGGGGGCCCGGAGAGACCCAGTACTTC. Amino acid sequence: CASSGGVLAGGPGETQYF.

To note about this clonotype: At one end, the junction sequence differs from germline, possibly due to a read error. CDR3 region: CARSLEGQGSEQFF. The CDR3 DNA is TGCGCCCGCAGCTTGGAGGGACAGGGGAGTGAGCAGTTCTTC. The chain combines TRBV5-1 with TRBJ2-1; 10 positions match TRBD1. The CDR3 sequence is 14 residues long. Looked up from germline, CDR1 is SGHRS and CDR2 is YFSETQ.

The J gene is TRBJ2-1, the V gene TRBV7-9, with 10 bases aligning to TRBD2. CDR1 and CDR2 (germline): SEHNR, FQNEAQ (reference sequence). V lost 2 bases, J lost 8 bases, and 6 bases stayed unmatched. The CDR3 totals 15 residues. CDR3 DNA sequence: TGTGCCAGCAGCTTAAGCGGGAGGGCCATCCATGAGCAGTTCTTC. It specifies CASSLSGRAIHEQFF. Full variable domain (rest looked up from reference TRBV7-9 and TRBJ2-1): DTGVSQNPRHKITKRGQNVTFRCDPISEHNRLYWYRQTLGQGPEFLTYFQNEAQLEKSRLLSDRFSAERPKGSFSTLEIQRTEQGDSAMYLCASSLSGRAIHEQFFGPGTRLTVL.

There are many counts of this clonotype. The CDR3 loop is CASSPYSGGAQETQYF. As DNA, the CDR3 is TGTGCCAGCAGCCCCTATAGCGGGGGGGCTCAGGAGACCCAGTACTTC. V is TRBV7-3 and J is TRBJ2-5; 11 bases align to TRBD2. Germline CDR1 reads SGHTA; CDR2 reads FQGTGA. The junction had 10 bases not matched to a gene; V was cut back by 5 bases and J by 5 bases. The CDR3 runs 16 residues.

The genes are TRBV12-3 or TRBV12-4 and TRBJ2-5, with D unclear. The CDR3 loop spans 15 amino acids. V lost 6 bases and J lost 5, with 19 bases in between. This CDR3 reads CASSADLSPRETQYF. CDR3 bases: TGTGCCAGCAGCGCCGACCTATCCCCACGGGAGACCCAGTACTTC.

The chain combines TRBV24-1 with TRBJ2-5; D is uncertain. The length of the CDR3 is 17 residues. From germline, CDR1 is KGHDR and CDR2 SFDVKD. Trimming cost V 4 bases and J 4 bases, with 21 bases left between them. CDR3 coding DNA: TGTGCCACCAGTGACCCCTACGACCAGGTTGCCCTAGAGACCCAGTACTTC. As protein: CATSDPYDQVALETQYF.

At least ten counts were recorded for this clonotype. The chain joins TRBV28 to TRBJ1-2, with D unclear. CDR3 length: 13 residues. V dropped 7 bases and J dropped 7 bases, with 16 bases sitting between them. CDR1 and CDR2 from the germline V gene are MDHEN and SYDVKM. CDR3 protein: CASMSDGITGYTF. The CDR3, as DNA: TGTGCCAGCATGTCGGACGGGATAACTGGCTACACCTTC.

The table lists this clonotype with a few counts. The gene calls are TRBV3-1 and TRBJ1-1; 8 positions match TRBD1. In germline, CDR1 is LGHDT, CDR2 YNNKEL (reference sequence). After removal of 2 bases from V and 4 bases from J, the junction contained 6 bases not matched to a gene. CDR3 size: 15 residues. In DNA, the CDR3 is TGTGCCAGCAGCCAATATGGACAGGGAAGCACTGAAGCTTTCTTT. It is translated as CASSQYGQGSTEAFF.

The chain carries TRBV5-5 and TRBJ2-2; D is uncertain. This CDR3 is built from 15 residues. Germline CDR1 reads SGHKS; CDR2 reads YYEKEE (reference sequence). Trimming pared 5 bases from V and 2 bases from J, leaving 13 bases between. CDR3 amino acids: CASSPPPINTGELFF. The CDR3 DNA reads as TGTGCCAGCAGTCCACCGCCGATAAACACCGGGGAGCTGTTTTTT.